The 6 T cell receptor beta chains below come from one sample, sequenced in a study of blood T cell repertoires in COVID-19. Sequenced by immunoSEQ multiplex PCR; TCRdb stores in-frame clones only, minus some. The data contain about 200,000 clones, 70% to 90% of them singletons. Sequenced input: peripheral blood. The receptors shown here come from a man aged 55-75 years with acute or convalescent COVID-19.

The chain uses TRBV28 and TRBJ1-1, with a possible D match to TRBD1 (5 bases). From germline, CDR1 is MDHEN and CDR2 SYDVKM. V gave up 10 bases and J gave up 1 base, with 7 bases separating them. The CDR3 sequence is 11 residues long. The CDR3 loop reads CATQGNTEAFF. The CDR3 nucleotides are TGTGCCACTCAGGGGAACACTGAAGCTTTCTTT. Together with reference TRBV28 and TRBJ1-1, the CDR3 gives the full variable domain: DVKVTQSSRYLVKRTGEKVFLECVQDMDHENMFWYRQDPGLGLRLIYFSYDVKMKEKGDIPEGYSVSREKKERFSLILESASTNQTSMYLCATQGNTEAFFGQGTRLTVV.

The rearrangement uses TRBV3-1 (or the pseudogene TRBV3-2) and TRBJ2-7; D gene uncertain. V shed 4 bases and J shed 5 bases, with 18 bases lying between them. From germline, CDR1 is LGHDT and CDR2 YNNKEL (reference sequence). This CDR3 has 15 residues. CDR3 DNA sequence: TGTGCCAGCAGCCCCCCCGGGTCAATGAGGCACGAGCAGTACTTC. Protein: CASSPPGSMRHEQYF.

V usage is TRBV5-1 and J usage is TRBJ2-3, with D possibly being TRBD2 (6 bases). Trimming left V 4 bases short and J 3 bases short, with 15 bases between. CDR3 length: 15 amino acids. Germline values: CDR1 SGHRS, CDR2 YFSETQ. The CDR3 loop is CASSLAAGRTDTQYF. The CDR3 coding sequence is TGCGCCAGCAGCCTGGCGGCGGGGAGGACAGATACGCAGTATTTT.

The chain is built from TRBV28 and TRBJ1-2; the match to TRBD1 covers 7 bases. Germline V gives CDR1 MDHEN, CDR2 SYDVKM. V lost 3 bases, J lost 5 bases, and 9 bases stayed unmatched. CDR3 length: 15 amino acids. The CDR3 spells CASSFPGRGLYGYTF. DNA for the CDR3: TGTGCCAGCAGTTTTCCCGGCAGGGGGTTATATGGCTACACCTTC.

The chain employs TRBV6-5 and TRBJ2-1, with TRBD2 matching 8 bases. This CDR3 is built from 14 residues. The germline CDR1 and CDR2 sequences are MNHEY and SVGAGI. V lost 6 bases and J lost 4; bases outside the gene matches: 5. In DNA, the CDR3 is TGTGCCAGCAGAACTACGGGGGGGTACAATGAGCAGTTCTTC. It encodes CASRTTGGYNEQFF.

The V and J genes are TRBV6-1 and TRBJ2-7; 9 bases map to TRBD1. The V segment lost 0 bases and the J segment 7 bases; nucleotides outside the gene matches: 7. The CDR3 contains 15 residues. CDR1 and CDR2 (germline): MNHNS, SASEGT. CDR3 DNA: TGTGCCAGCAGTGAAGCGTGGACAGGGGCAGGGGAGCAGTACTTC. This encodes CASSEAWTGAGEQYF.